This T cell receptor beta chain was recorded in a study of T cells after somatic rescue of genetic block. Germline CDR1 GTSNPN, CDR2 SVGIG (reference sequence). The CDR3 is made up of 14 amino acids. This table comes from immunoSEQ multiplex PCR, and its TCRdb copy is limited to in-frame clones, with some not included. This table holds about 72,000 clones, roughly 93% found once. The sequenced material came from peripheral blood mononuclear cells (PBMCs). The chain uses TRBV30 and TRBJ1-1, with D perhaps matching TRBD1 (5 bases). The sequence was collected from a man aged 30 to 45. The CDR3 nucleotides read TGTGTGGGGGAAGAATTTTTTTCGAACACTGAAGCTTTCTTT. This translates into CVGEEFFSNTEAFF.